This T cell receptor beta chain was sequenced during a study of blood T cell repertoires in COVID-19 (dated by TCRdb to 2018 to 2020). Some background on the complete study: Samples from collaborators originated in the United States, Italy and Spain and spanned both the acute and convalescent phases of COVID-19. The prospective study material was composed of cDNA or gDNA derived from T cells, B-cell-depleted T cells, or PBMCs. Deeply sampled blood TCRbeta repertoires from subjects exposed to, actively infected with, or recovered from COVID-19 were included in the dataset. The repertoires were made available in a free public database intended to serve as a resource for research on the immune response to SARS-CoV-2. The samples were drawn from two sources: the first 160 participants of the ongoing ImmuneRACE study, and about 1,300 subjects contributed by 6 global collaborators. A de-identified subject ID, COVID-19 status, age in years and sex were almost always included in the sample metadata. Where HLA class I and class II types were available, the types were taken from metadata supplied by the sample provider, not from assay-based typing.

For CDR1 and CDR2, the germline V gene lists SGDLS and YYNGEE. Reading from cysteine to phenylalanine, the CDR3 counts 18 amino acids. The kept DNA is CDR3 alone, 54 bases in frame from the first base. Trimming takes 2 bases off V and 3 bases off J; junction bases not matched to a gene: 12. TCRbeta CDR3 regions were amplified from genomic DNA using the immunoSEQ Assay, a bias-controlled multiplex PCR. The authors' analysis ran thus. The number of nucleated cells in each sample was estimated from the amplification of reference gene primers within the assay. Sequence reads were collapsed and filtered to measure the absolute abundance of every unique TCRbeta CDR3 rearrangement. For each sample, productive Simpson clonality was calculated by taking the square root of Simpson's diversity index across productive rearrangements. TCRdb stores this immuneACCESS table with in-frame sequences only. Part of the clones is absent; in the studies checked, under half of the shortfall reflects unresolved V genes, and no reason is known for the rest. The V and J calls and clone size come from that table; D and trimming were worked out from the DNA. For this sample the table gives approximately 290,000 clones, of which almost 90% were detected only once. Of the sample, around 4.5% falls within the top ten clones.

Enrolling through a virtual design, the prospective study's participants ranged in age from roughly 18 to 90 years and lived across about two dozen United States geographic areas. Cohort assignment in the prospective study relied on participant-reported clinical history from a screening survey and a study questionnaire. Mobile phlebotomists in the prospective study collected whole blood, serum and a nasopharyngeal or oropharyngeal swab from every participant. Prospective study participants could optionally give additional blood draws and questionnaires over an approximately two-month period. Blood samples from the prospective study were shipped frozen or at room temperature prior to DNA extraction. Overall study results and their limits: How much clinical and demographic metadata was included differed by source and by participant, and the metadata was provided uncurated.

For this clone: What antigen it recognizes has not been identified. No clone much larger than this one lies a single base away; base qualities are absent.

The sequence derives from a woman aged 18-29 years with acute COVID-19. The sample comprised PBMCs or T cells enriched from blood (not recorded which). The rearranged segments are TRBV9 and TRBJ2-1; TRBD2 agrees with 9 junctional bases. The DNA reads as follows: TGTGCCAGCAGCGTGACTAGCGGAACCATGATGGACTACAATGAGCAGTTCTTC. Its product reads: CASSVTSGTMMDYNEQFF.